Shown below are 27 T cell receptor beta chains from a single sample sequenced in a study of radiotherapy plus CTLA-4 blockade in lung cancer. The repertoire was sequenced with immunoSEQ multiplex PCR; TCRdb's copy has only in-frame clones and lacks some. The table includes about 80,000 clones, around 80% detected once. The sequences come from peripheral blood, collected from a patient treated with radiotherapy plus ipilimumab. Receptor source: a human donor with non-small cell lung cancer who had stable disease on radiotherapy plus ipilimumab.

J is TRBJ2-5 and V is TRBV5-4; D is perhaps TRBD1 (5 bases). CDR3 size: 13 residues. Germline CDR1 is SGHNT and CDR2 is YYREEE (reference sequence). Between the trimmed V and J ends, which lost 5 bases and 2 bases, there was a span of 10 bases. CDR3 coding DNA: TGTGCCAGCAGGGCCTCAGGGCAAGAGACCCAGTACTTC. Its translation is CASRASGQETQYF.

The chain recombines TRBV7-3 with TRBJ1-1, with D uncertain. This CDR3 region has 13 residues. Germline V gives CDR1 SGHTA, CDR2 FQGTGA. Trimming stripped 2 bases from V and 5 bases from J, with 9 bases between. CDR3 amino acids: CASSLYQRTEAFF. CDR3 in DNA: TGTGCCAGCAGCTTATATCAACGAACTGAAGCTTTCTTT.

The CDR3 coding sequence is TGTGCCAGCTCACCACGGGGTCAGGTTGGCACCGGGGAGCTGTTTTTT. Amino acid sequence: CASSPRGQVGTGELFF. This sequence joins TRBV18 and TRBJ2-2; D remains unclear. The V end lost 1 base, the J end lost 4 bases, and 13 bases lay between the germline ends. CDR1 is KGHSH and CDR2 is LQKENI in the germline V gene. CDR3 length equals 16 residues.

CDR3 in DNA: TGCGCCAGCAGCCACGGGACAGGGGCCAAGTTCTACAATGAGCAGTTCTTC. Translation gives CASSHGTGAKFYNEQFF. The rearrangement joins TRBV4-1 to TRBJ2-1; 10 bases are a match to TRBD1. V shed 3 bases, J shed 3 bases, and the junction held 8 bases outside the gene matches. The CDR3 is 17 amino acids. In germline, CDR1 is MGHRA, CDR2 YSYEKL.

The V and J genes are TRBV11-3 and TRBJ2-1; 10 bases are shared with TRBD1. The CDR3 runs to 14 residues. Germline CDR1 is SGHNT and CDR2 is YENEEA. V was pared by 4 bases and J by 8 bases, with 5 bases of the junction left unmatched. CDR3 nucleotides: TGTGCCAGCAGCTCGGGACAGGGGTTTGATGAGCAGTTCTTC. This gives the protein CASSSGQGFDEQFF.

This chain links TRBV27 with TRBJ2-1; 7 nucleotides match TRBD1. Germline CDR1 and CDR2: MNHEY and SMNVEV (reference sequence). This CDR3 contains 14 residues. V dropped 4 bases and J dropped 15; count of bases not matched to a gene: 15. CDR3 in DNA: TGTGCCAGCAGTTCCCTCGGACAGGCAACTCCTTGGTTCTTC. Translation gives CASSSLGQATPWFF.

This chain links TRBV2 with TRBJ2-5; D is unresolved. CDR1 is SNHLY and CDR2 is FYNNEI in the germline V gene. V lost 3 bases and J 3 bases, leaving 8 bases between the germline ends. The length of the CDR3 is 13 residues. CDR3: CASSDNWEETQYF. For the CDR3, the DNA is TGTGCCAGCAGTGATAACTGGGAAGAGACCCAGTACTTC.

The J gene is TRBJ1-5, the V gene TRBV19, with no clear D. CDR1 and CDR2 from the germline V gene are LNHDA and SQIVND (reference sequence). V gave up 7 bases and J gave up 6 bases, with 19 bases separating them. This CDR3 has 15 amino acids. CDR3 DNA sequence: TGTGCCAGTAACCGGGGTCCTTACCCGGGTCAGCCCCAGCATTTT. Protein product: CASNRGPYPGQPQHF.

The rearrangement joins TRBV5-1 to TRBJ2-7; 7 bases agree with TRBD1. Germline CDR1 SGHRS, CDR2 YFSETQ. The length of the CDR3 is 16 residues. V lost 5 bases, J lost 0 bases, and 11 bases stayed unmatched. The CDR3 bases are TGCGCCAGCAGACCCGGGACAGACGACTTCTCCTACGAGCAGTACTTC. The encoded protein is CASRPGTDDFSYEQYF.

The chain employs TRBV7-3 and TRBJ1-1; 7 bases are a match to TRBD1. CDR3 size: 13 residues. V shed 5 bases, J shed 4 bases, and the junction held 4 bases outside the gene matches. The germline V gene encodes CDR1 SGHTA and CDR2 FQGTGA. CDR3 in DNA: TGTGCCAGCAGCGTTAAGGGGGCCACTGAAGCTTTCTTT. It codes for CASSVKGATEAFF.

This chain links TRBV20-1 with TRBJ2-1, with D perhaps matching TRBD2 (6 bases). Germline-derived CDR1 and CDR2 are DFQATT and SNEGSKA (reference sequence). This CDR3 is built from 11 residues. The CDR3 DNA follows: TGCGGACCCGTGGGGGGAAATGAGCAGTTCTTC. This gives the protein CGPVGGNEQFF.

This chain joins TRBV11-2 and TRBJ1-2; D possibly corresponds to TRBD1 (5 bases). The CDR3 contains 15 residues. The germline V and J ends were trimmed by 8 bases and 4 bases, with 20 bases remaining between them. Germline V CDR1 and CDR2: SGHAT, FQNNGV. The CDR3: CASALRERLGYGYTF. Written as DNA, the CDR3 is TGTGCCAGCGCCCTCAGGGAGCGATTGGGCTATGGCTACACCTTC. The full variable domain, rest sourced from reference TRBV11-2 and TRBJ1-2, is EAGVAQSPRYKIIEKRQSVAFWCNPISGHATLYWYQQILGQGPKLLIQFQNNGVVDDSQLPKDRFSAERLKGVDSTLKIQPAKLEDSAVYLCASALRERLGYGYTFGSGTRLTVV.

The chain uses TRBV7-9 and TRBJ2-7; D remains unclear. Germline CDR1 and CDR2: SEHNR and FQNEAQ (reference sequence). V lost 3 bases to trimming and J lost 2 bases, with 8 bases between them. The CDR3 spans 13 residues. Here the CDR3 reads CASSLDGPYEQYF. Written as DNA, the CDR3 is TGTGCCAGCAGCTTGGACGGACCCTACGAGCAGTACTTC.

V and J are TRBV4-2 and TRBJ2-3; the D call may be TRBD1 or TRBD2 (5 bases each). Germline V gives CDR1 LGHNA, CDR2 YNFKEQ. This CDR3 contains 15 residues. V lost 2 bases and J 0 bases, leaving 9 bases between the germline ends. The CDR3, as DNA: TGTGCCAGCAGCCAACGGGGCGAAAGCACAGATACGCAGTATTTT. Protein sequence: CASSQRGESTDTQYF.

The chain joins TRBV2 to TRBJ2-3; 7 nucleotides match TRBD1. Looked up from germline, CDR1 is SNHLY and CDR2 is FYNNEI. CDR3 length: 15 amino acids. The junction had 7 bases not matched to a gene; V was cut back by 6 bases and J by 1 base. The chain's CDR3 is CASSPTGARTDTQYF. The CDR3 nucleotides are TGTGCCAGCAGCCCCACAGGGGCTCGCACAGATACGCAGTATTTT.

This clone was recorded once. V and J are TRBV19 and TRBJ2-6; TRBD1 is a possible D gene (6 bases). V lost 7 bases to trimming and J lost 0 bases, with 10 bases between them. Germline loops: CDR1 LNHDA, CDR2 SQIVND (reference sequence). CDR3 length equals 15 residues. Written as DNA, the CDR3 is TGTGCCAGTAAACAGGGTAACTCTGGGGCCAACGTCCTGACTTTC. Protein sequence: CASKQGNSGANVLTF.

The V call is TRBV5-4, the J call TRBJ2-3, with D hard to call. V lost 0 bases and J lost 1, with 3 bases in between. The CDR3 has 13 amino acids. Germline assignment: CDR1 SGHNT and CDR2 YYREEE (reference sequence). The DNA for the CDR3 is TGTGCCAGCAGCTTGGCCGGCACAGATACGCAGTATTTT. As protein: CASSLAGTDTQYF.

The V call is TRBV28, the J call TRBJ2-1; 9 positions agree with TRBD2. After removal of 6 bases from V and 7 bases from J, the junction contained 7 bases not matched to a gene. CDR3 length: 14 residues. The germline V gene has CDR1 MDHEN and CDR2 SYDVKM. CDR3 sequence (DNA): TGTGCCAGCAGATTGCGGGGGGGTTTGAATGAGCAGTTCTTC. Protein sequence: CASRLRGGLNEQFF.

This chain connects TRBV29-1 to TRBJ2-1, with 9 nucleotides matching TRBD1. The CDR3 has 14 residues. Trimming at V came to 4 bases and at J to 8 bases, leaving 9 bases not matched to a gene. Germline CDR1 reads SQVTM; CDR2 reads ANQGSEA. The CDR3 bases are TGCAGCGTTGCCAGGACAGGGGTTATCGATGAGCAGTTCTTC. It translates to CSVARTGVIDEQFF.

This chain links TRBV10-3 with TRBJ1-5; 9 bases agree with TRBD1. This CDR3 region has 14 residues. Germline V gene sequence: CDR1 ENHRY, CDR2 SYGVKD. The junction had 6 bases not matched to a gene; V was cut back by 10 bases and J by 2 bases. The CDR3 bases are TGTGCCACCTCCGACAGGGGGGGCAATCAGCCCCAGCATTTT. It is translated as CATSDRGGNQPQHF.

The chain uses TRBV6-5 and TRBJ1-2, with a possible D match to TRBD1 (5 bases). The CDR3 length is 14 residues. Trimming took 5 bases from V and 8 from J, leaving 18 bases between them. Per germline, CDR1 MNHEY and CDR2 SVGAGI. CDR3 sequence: CASSEYGAGGGYTF. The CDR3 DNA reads TGTGCCAGCAGTGAATATGGGGCCGGCGGCGGCTACACCTTC.

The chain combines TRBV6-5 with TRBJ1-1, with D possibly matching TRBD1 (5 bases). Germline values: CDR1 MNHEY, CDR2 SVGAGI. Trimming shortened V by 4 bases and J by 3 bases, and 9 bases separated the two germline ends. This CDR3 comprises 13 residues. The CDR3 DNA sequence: TGTGCCAGCAGTTCAGGGTACGACACTGAAGCTTTCTTT. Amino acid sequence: CASSSGYDTEAFF.

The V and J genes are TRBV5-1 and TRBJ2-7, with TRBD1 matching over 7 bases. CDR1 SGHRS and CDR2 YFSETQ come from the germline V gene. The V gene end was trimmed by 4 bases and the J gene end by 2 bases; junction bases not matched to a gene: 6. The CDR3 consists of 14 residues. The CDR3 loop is CASSHRQGPYEQYF. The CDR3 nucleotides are TGCGCCAGCAGCCATCGACAGGGTCCCTACGAGCAGTACTTC.

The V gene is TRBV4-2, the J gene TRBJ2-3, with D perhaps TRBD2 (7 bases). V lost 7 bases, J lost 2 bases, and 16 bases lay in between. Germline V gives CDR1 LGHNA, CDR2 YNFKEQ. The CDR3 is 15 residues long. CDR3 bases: TGTGCCAGCACCCCCGTGGGGGGGCACACAGATACGCAGTATTTT. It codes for CASTPVGGHTDTQYF.

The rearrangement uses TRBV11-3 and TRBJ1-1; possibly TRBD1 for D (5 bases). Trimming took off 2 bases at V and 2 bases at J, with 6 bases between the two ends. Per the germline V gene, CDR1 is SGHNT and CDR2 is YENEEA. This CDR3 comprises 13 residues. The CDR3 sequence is CASSLQGNTEAFF. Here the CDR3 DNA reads TGTGCCAGCAGCTTACAGGGTAACACTGAAGCTTTCTTT.

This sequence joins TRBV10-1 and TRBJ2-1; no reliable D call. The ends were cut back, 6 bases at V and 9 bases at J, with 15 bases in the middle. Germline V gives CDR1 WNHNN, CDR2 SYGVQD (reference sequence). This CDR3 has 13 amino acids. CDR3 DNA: TGCGCCAGCAGCCCTATCCCGGTGGGTGAGCAGTTCTTC. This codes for CASSPIPVGEQFF.

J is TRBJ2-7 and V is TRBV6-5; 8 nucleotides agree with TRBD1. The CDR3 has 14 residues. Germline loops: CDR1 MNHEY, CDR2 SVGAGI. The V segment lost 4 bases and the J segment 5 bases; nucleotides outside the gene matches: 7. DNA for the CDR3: TGTGCCAGCAGTTTCTACAGGGGGTCCGACGAGCAGTACTTC. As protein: CASSFYRGSDEQYF.